These 19 T cell receptor beta chains were sequenced from one sample in a study of metastatic and nonmetastatic thyroid tumors (dated by TCRdb to 2019 to 2021). Before undergoing thyroid surgery, none of the patients had been given any kind of treatment. The library relied on PCR. The sequencing machine was an Illumina HiSeq 4000. TCRdb's own reprocessing of the public reads used fastp at Q25 and MiXCR and kept productive beta chains. The sample contains under 25,000 clones, about 20% of them found a single time. Around 26% of the sample rests with the top ten. The sequenced material came from blood. Receptor source: a female donor with papillary thyroid cancer or a benign thyroid nodule (not recorded which). Some clones in this sample may be carry-over from other donors' samples.

This clone came up many times. The rearrangement links TRBV15 to TRBJ2-1, with a tentative D call TRBD1 (7 bases). V was trimmed by 1 base and J by 8 bases, leaving 15 bases between them. Germline V gives CDR1 LNHNV, CDR2 YYDKDF (reference sequence). The CDR3 is made up of 15 amino acids. The CDR3 nucleotides are TGTGCCACCAGCAGAGTCGGAGGGGGCTGGGATGAGCAGTTCTTC. It yields the protein CATSRVGGGWDEQFF.

This clone rates as medium-sized. The gene calls are TRBV2 and TRBJ2-1; 8 bases are shared with TRBD1. V shed 1 base and J 8 bases; nucleotides not matched to a gene: 7. This CDR3 has 15 residues. The germline CDR1 and CDR2 sequences are SNHLY and FYNNEI. Written as DNA, the CDR3 is TGTGCCAGCAGTGAAGACAGGGGGGCGGGCGATGAGCAGTTCTTC. The encoded protein is CASSEDRGAGDEQFF.

The V call is TRBV11-3, the J call TRBJ2-5; 7 nucleotides line up with TRBD2. Germline-derived CDR1 and CDR2 are SGHNT and YENEEA. This CDR3 is built from 17 residues. With V trimmed by 1 base and J by 2 bases, 10 bases remained unmatched. The CDR3 coding sequence is TGTGCCAGCAGCTTAGCCCGGGCCACTAGCGTACAAGAGACCCAGTACTTC. This codes for CASSLARATSVQETQYF.

CDR3 nucleotide sequence: TGCGCCAGCATCCCGTCCTGGACAGCTACCGGGGAGCTGTTTTTT. Amino acid sequence: CASIPSWTATGELFF. This chain uses TRBV5-1 with TRBJ2-2, with D maybe TRBD1 (6 bases). Trimming removed 6 bases from V and 5 bases from J, with 17 bases in between. Germline V gene sequence: CDR1 SGHRS, CDR2 YFSETQ. The CDR3 has 15 amino acids.

This clone occurred a few times. The junction shows a germline mismatch at one end, possibly a read error. The chain has TRBV28 and TRBJ1-5, with D uncertain. In germline, CDR1 is MDHEN, CDR2 SYDVKM. The CDR3 is made up of 14 amino acids. CDR3 residues: CASGLYRVGQPQHF. CDR3 nucleotides: TGTGCCAGCGGTTTATATAGGGTAGGTCAGCCCCAGCATTTT.

The rearrangement joins TRBV5-1 to TRBJ2-1; 7 bases map to TRBD1. Germline V gives CDR1 SGHRS, CDR2 YFSETQ. The CDR3 is 12 amino acids. The V segment lost 0 bases and the J segment 9 bases; nucleotides outside the gene matches: 0. The CDR3, as DNA: TGCGCCAGCAGCTTGGGACAGGGTGAGCAGTTCTTC. It codes for CASSLGQGEQFF.

Comment on this clone: Compared with germline, one end of the junction differs, possibly owing to a read error. The gene calls are TRBV18 and TRBJ2-7; the D gene is possibly TRBD2 (6 bases). Germline V lookup: CDR1 KGHSH, CDR2 LQKENI. The CDR3 extends over 15 amino acids. In nucleotides, the CDR3 is TGTGCCAGCTCACCGGCCGGAACTAGCTTCTACGGGCAGTACTTC. Protein: CASSPAGTSFYGQYF.

This clone occurred many times. The chain has TRBV4-2 and TRBJ1-6, with 10 positions matching TRBD1. This CDR3 is built from 15 residues. Germline trimming cut 0 bases from V and 9 bases from J; bases unmatched to any gene: 2. Germline loops: CDR1 LGHNA, CDR2 YNFKEQ. CDR3 in DNA: TGTGCCAGCAGCCAAGATCGGGACAGGGGTTCACCCCTCCACTTT. Translation: CASSQDRDRGSPLHF.

This clone was recorded many times. This chain connects TRBV9 to TRBJ1-2; 7 nucleotides agree with TRBD1. The CDR3 runs to 14 residues. Germline lookup yields CDR1 SGDLS and CDR2 YYNGEE. V gave up 3 bases and J gave up 6 bases; unmatched junction bases: 8. The CDR3, as DNA: TGTGCCAGCAGCGCCCGTTACAGGGGCAATGGCTACACCTTC. The encoded protein is CASSARYRGNGYTF.

This sequence joins TRBV7-3 and TRBJ1-4; D gene ambiguous. The germline V gene encodes CDR1 SGHTA and CDR2 FQGTGA. The V and J ends lost 5 bases and 0 bases respectively, with 13 bases between them. The CDR3 covers 16 residues. This chain's CDR3 is CASSPGLPATNEKLFF. CDR3 coding DNA: TGTGCCAGCAGCCCCGGGCTCCCAGCAACTAATGAAAAACTGTTTTTT.

This clone came up a few times. The chain recombines TRBV5-4 with TRBJ2-5; D is unclear. The V gene lost 0 bases and the J gene lost 5 bases, with 2 bases spanning the gap. This CDR3 is built from 11 residues. CDR1 and CDR2 (germline): SGHNT, YYREEE (reference sequence). In DNA, the CDR3 is TGTGCCAGCAGCTTGGCGGAGACCCAGTACTTC. Its protein product is CASSLAETQYF.

Concerning this clone: One end of the junction fails to match germline, which may point to a read error. The V gene is TRBV2, the J gene TRBJ1-6, with a weak D call TRBD1 (6 bases). The CDR3 is made up of 13 amino acids. Germline assignment: CDR1 SNHLY and CDR2 FYNNEI. The CDR3 loop reads CASSERQASPLHF. As DNA, the CDR3 is TGTGCTAGCAGTGAACGACAGGCCTCCCCCCTCCACTTT.

About this clone itself: The CDR3 does not end in the conserved phenylalanine or tryptophan, so this is likely a read error. This sequence joins TRBV7-3 and TRBJ2-7; TRBD1 aligns across 7 bases. This CDR3 is built from 15 residues. V gave up 5 bases and J gave up 2 bases; unmatched junction bases: 9. From germline, CDR1 is SGHTA and CDR2 FQGTGA. The CDR3 bases are TGTGCCAGCAGCCAGACTTCAGGGGGTCCCTACGAGCAGTACCTC. Protein sequence: CASSQTSGGPYEQYL.

This clone has a count of ten or more. V usage is TRBV3-1 and J usage is TRBJ2-2; D remains ambiguous. This CDR3 has 14 amino acids. Germline CDR1 LGHDT, CDR2 YNNKEL (reference sequence). The ends were cut back, 5 bases at V and 5 bases at J, with 12 bases in the middle. CDR3 sequence reads: CASSFRVKTGELFF. CDR3 nucleotides: TGTGCCAGCAGCTTCCGGGTGAAAACCGGGGAGCTGTTTTTT.

The rearrangement joins TRBV11-2 to TRBJ2-3; D not certain. CDR1 and CDR2 (germline): SGHAT, FQNNGV. The CDR3 runs 15 residues. The V end lost 9 bases, the J end lost 8 bases, and 24 bases lay between the germline ends. CDR3 DNA sequence: TGTGCCAGAAGATTAGGTGCCAGACCTTCTATTACGCAGTATTTT. Translated: CARRLGARPSITQYF.

This clone counts as medium-sized. The chain links TRBV6-2 or TRBV6-3 to TRBJ1-1, with 8 bases identical to TRBD1. The CDR3 spans 14 residues. Germline V gene sequence: CDR1 MNHEY, CDR2 SVGEGT. After removal of 6 bases from V and 12 bases from J, the junction contained 15 bases not matched to a gene. This CDR3 reads CASRDHRTGSGTFF. The DNA of the CDR3 is TGTGCCAGCAGGGATCATCGGACAGGGTCAGGAACTTTCTTT.

This clone was detected a few times. Being one base from a much bigger clone, this may be a read error. Different DNA sequences within this sample yield the same CDR3. The rearrangement uses TRBV24-1 and TRBJ2-1; no definite D call. Trimming pared 4 bases from V and 2 bases from J, leaving 8 bases between. The germline V gene has CDR1 KGHDR and CDR2 SFDVKD. The CDR3 sequence is 14 residues long. The CDR3 nucleotides read TGTGCCACCAGTGACGGAAGGCCCTACAATGAGCAGTTCTTC. The encoded protein is CATSDGRPYNEQFF.

This clone turned up a few times. This may stem from a read error, because a much larger clone lies one nucleotide away. The genes are TRBV6-1 and TRBJ1-5; no reliable D call. Germline V gene lookup returns CDR1 MNHNS and CDR2 SASEGT. The CDR3 extends over 14 amino acids. Trimming pared 5 bases from V and 10 bases from J, leaving 18 bases between. The CDR3 nucleotides read TGTGCCAGCAGTCCGAGTGATAGCAACCATCCCCAGCATTTT. Translated: CASSPSDSNHPQHF.

This chain links TRBV28 with TRBJ1-1; 7 bases map to TRBD1. This CDR3 is built from 18 residues. The V gene end was trimmed by 3 bases and the J gene end by 4 bases; junction bases not matched to a gene: 17. CDR1 and CDR2 from the germline V gene are MDHEN and SYDVKM. The CDR3 DNA sequence: TGTGCCAGCAGTTTGGGCGGGGAGGGGGCCGGACGGGGCACTGAAGCTTTCTTT. Translated, it gives CASSLGGEGAGRGTEAFF.